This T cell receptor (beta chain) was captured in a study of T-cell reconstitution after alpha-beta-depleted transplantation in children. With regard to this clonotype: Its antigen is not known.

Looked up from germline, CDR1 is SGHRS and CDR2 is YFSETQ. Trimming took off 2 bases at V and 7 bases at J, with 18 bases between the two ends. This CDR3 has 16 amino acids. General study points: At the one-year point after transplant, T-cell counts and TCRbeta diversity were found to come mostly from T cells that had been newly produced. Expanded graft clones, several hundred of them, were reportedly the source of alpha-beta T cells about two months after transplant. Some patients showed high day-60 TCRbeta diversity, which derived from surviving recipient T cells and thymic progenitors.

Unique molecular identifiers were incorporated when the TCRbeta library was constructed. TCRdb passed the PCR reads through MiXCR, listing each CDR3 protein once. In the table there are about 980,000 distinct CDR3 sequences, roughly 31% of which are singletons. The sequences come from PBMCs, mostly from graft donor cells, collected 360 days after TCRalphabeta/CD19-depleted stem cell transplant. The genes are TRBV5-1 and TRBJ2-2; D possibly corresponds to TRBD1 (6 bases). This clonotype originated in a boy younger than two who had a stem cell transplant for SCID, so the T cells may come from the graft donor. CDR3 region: CASSLGQTSGHGELFF. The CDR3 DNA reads TGCGCCAGCAGCTTAGGACAGACCTCAGGACACGGGGAGCTGTTTTTT.